Sequencing of this TCR beta chain was carried out in a study of T cell repertoires in cytomegalovirus infection. Study summary: Peptides in the study included HLA-C-restricted and HLA-B-restricted CMV epitopes. The public TCR beta signatures pointed to both CMV infection and matching HLA type. Study-wide findings and caveats: It was HLA-C-restricted CMV-specific TCR beta clonotypes that dominated the response ex vivo.

TCRdb reprocessed the reads with MiXCR, giving one entry per CDR3 protein. The data contain about 830,000 distinct CDR3 sequences, about 33% of them seen just once; the ten biggest clones take up roughly an eighth. This CDR3 spans 15 amino acids. V was pared by 0 bases and J by 4 bases, with 10 bases between. Concerning this clonotype itself: Its antigen is as yet unknown.

This TCR derives from a human donor in good health (CMV status not recorded). Some clones in this sample may be carry-over from other donors' samples. The V call is TRBV12-3 or TRBV12-4, the J call TRBJ2-1; D gene unclear. Sequencing was performed on cultured CD8+ T cells from PBMCs, taken from culture after CMV antigen stimulation. The CDR3 nucleotides are TGTGCCAGCAGTTTAGCCCCTTCCCTTTACAATGAGCAGTTCTTC. Translated, it gives CASSLAPSLYNEQFF.